The rows below give T cell receptor beta chains drawn from one sample of a study of control samples from healthy donors and cancer patients. Some clones are missing from TCRdb's copy, which holds only in-frame ones; the method was immunoSEQ multiplex PCR. The sample includes around 120,000 clones, approximately 87% seen only once; the top ten take 2.9%. Sequencing was performed on blood. The receptor set was obtained from a man between 60 and 75 years old in good health. The CDR3 runs from the conserved cysteine through the conserved F or W. Fields, in order: clone size, J gene, V gene, D gene, CDR3 DNA, CDR3 protein. The D gene is left open where the match is weak. The size field is filled for only some rows; it gives once, few, many or a size class.

. TRBJ1-5 TRBV5-1 . TGCGCCAGCAGCTTGTCGTCAGGACAAAATCAGCCCCAGCATTTT CASSLSSGQNQPQHF
. TRBJ1-2 TRBV11-2 TRBD1 TGTGCCAGCAGTAGGACAGGACTTTATGGCTACACCTTC CASSRTGLYGYTF
. TRBJ1-5 TRBV28 TRBD1 TGTGCCAGCAGTTTGGGGGACAGGGGGCTTGGTCAGCCCCAGCATTTT CASSLGDRGLGQPQHF
. TRBJ2-7 TRBV5-1 TRBD1 TGCGCCAGCAGCACCGGACAGGGGTCCACCTCCTACGAGCAGTACTTC CASSTGQGSTSYEQYF
. TRBJ2-7 TRBV5-1 . TGCGCCAGCAGTACCACTACTTCCTACGAGCAGTACTTC CASSTTTSYEQYF
. TRBJ1-1 TRBV5-1 . TGCGCCAGCAGCTTGATGTCCGGCACTGAAGCTTTCTTT CASSLMSGTEAFF
. TRBJ1-4 TRBV6-5 TRBD1 TGTGCCAGCAGTTACTCGGGGACAGACAATGAAAAACTGTTTTTT CASSYSGTDNEKLFF
once TRBJ2-3 TRBV18 . TGTGCCAGCTCCCTCGCACGGGGCACAGATACGCAGTATTTT CASSLARGTDTQYF
. TRBJ1-1 TRBV28 . TGTGCCACTTTGGTGGGGGGAGGCACTGAAGCTTTCTTT CATLVGGGTEAFF
. TRBJ1-2 TRBV28 . TGTGCCAGCAGTTTAGTAGCGGGTGGCTACACCTTC CASSLVAGGYTF
. TRBJ2-3 TRBV7-9 TRBD2 TGTGCCAGCAGCGCTAGCGGGGCTTCCACAGATACGCAGTATTTT CASSASGASTDTQYF
. TRBJ2-1 TRBV23-1 . TGCGCCAGCAGTCGACAAACTATGACCGGGACAAACAATGAGCAGTTCTTC CASSRQTMTGTNNEQFF
. TRBJ1-1 TRBV5-4 . TGTGCCAGCAGCCCCCGTCAACTTACTATGAGAGAAGCTTTCTTT CASSPRQLTMREAFF
. TRBJ1-1 TRBV3-1/TRBV3-2 . TGTGCCAGCAGCCCCACAGGCTCCGGCACTGAAGCTTTCTTT CASSPTGSGTEAFF
. TRBJ2-3 TRBV7-2 . TGTGCCAGCAGTTTGGTGCCTCCGCCAGATACGCAGTATTTT CASSLVPPPDTQYF
. TRBJ1-5 TRBV4-1 . TGCGCCAGCAGCCAAGATACCGGGGGGAGCAATCAGCCCCAGCATTTT CASSQDTGGSNQPQHF
. TRBJ1-3 TRBV3-1/TRBV3-2 TRBD1 TGTGCCAGCAGCCAAGATGCAGGGGGCCTTGGATTCTCTGGAAACACCATATATTTT CASSQDAGGLGFSGNTIYF
. TRBJ1-2 TRBV3-1/TRBV3-2 . TGTGCCAGCAGCCAAGATCCGAGTAGCTATGGCTACACCTTC CASSQDPSSYGYTF
. TRBJ1-4 TRBV5-1 . TGCGCCAGCAGCGTGACAGGTGCAACTAATGAAAAACTGTTTTTT CASSVTGATNEKLFF
. TRBJ2-3 TRBV2 TRBD2 TGTGCCAGCAGGGAGACTAGCGGGGGATTCCCAGATACGCAGTATTTT CASRETSGGFPDTQYF
. TRBJ2-7 TRBV18 TRBD1 TGTGCCAGCTCCCTCGGTAACAGGGGATCCGAGCAGTACTTC CASSLGNRGSEQYF
. TRBJ2-7 TRBV7-2 . TGTGCCAGCAGCTTAGACCCGGGGGCCCCTCGTGGCGAGCAGTACTTC CASSLDPGAPRGEQYF
. TRBJ1-2 TRBV19 . TGTGCCAGTAGTTTCGCAGGGTATGGCTACACCTTC CASSFAGYGYTF
. TRBJ2-5 TRBV27 . TGTGCCAGCAGTCCATCCCCGTCGGTCTGGGGGGAGACCCAGTACTTC CASSPSPSVWGETQYF
. TRBJ1-5 TRBV4-1 TRBD1 TGCGCCAGCAGCCAAGGCGGAGAGACAGGGCGCCTGGCCCAGCATTTT CASSQGGETGRLAQHF
. TRBJ2-3 TRBV4-3 . TGCGCCAGCAGCCAAGATCCCGGAGGTGGGACTCAGTATTTT CASSQDPGGGTQYF
. TRBJ1-1 TRBV28 . TGTGCCAGCAGTTTATCGGGGTGGGGGGCTGAAGCTTTCTTT CASSLSGWGAEAFF
. TRBJ1-2 TRBV5-1 . TGCGCCAGCAGCTTGGGGGTTAGTCTCAACTATGGCTACACCTTC CASSLGVSLNYGYTF
. TRBJ1-2 TRBV18 TRBD1 TGTGCCAGCTCACCAGGGGCAGGGGGTGGCCCCCTCAACTATGGCTACACCTTC CASSPGAGGGPLNYGYTF
. TRBJ2-5 TRBV5-4 . TGTGCCAGCAGCCCGGCACGCGGGCCTCAAGAGACCCAGTACTTC CASSPARGPQETQYF
. TRBJ1-5 TRBV4-3 . TGCGCCAGCAGCCAAGATTATTACGGGGGGCAGGGCGGCCAGCCCCAGCATTTT CASSQDYYGGQGGQPQHF
. TRBJ2-7 TRBV28 TRBD1 TGTGCCACCCGATACGGGACAGGGGACTACGAGCAGTACTTC CATRYGTGDYEQYF